A selection of T cell receptor beta chains follows, all from one sample in a study of blood T cell repertoires in COVID-19. TCRdb's copy holds only in-frame clones and misses some; the assay was immunoSEQ multiplex PCR. This table has some 250,000 clones, about 90% appearing once. The specimen was PBMCs or T cells enriched from blood (not recorded which). The origin of the receptors is a human donor in a cohort exposed to, infected with or recovered from COVID-19 (not recorded which). The donor label of this sample is uncertain. Each CDR3 is given with its conserved first and last residue. A D gene is named only where the DNA matches it firmly. Some rows have no size entry. The others give once, few or many, or a class for an expanded clone.

TRBV19	.	13	TRBD1	TRBJ1-2	TGTGCCAGCTCGGGACAGGGGAACTATGGCTACACCTTC	CASSGQGNYGYTF
TRBV11-3	.	15	TRBD2	TRBJ2-1	TGTGCCAGCAGCTTTTCGGGGGGCTCCTACAATGAGCAGTTCTTC	CASSFSGGSYNEQFF
TRBV5-1	once	18	TRBD1	TRBJ1-4	TGCGCCAGCAGCTTTAATGGACAGGGGGGTGCAACTAATGAAAAACTGTTTTTT	CASSFNGQGGATNEKLFF
TRBV7-9	.	14	.	TRBJ2-3	TGTGCCAGCAGCTTTCAGGGGAGAGTAGATACGCAGTATTTT	CASSFQGRVDTQYF
TRBV18	.	15	.	TRBJ1-3	TGTGCCAGCTCACCAAAAGGGGACTCTGGAAACACCATATATTTT	CASSPKGDSGNTIYF
TRBV27	.	15	.	TRBJ1-5	TGTGCCAGCAGTTTAAACCCCCCCTCGGGTCAGCCCCAGCATTTT	CASSLNPPSGQPQHF
TRBV19	.	19	TRBD2	TRBJ2-1	TGTGCCAGTAGTATAATTCGGCGGGGGGGTGTTTCGGCCCTCAATGAGCAGTTCTTC	CASSIIRRGGVSALNEQFF
TRBV6-5	.	14	.	TRBJ2-5	TGTGCCAGCAGTTACTCCGGGAGCCAAGAGACCCAGTACTTC	CASSYSGSQETQYF
TRBV6-1	.	16	.	TRBJ1-5	TGTGCCAGCAGTGAAGCAGGAGAGTATAGCAATCAGCCCCAGCATTTT	CASSEAGEYSNQPQHF
TRBV5-1	.	15	TRBD1	TRBJ2-5	TGCGCCAGCAGCCCCGACAGGGGGCTATTGGAGACCCAGTACTTC	CASSPDRGLLETQYF
TRBV30	.	13	.	TRBJ1-1	TGTGCCTGGACCATACAAGAGAACACTGAAGCTTTCTTT	CAWTIQENTEAFF
TRBV27	.	13	.	TRBJ1-1	TGTGCCAGCAGCCCCCAGTTGAACACTGAAGCTTTCTTT	CASSPQLNTEAFF
TRBV30	.	13	.	TRBJ1-5	TGTGCCTGGAGTGTACGGGATGGGCAGCCCCAGCATTTT	CAWSVRDGQPQHF
TRBV7-2	.	16	TRBD1	TRBJ1-1	TGTGCCAGCAGCCCGGGTGTAAGGGGGCCGGGCACTGAAGCTTTCTTT	CASSPGVRGPGTEAFF
TRBV18	.	13	.	TRBJ1-5	TGTGCCAGCTCACCAGGCAGCAATCAGCCCCAGCATTTT	CASSPGSNQPQHF
TRBV6-5	.	14	TRBD2	TRBJ2-1	TGTGCCAGCAAGAACGGGGGGGACCTTAGAGAGCAGTTCTTC	CASKNGGDLREQFF
TRBV18	.	17	.	TRBJ1-3	TGTGCCAGCTCACCGGCTTCTCCGGGGAATACTGGAAACACCATATATTTT	CASSPASPGNTGNTIYF
TRBV18	.	19	.	TRBJ2-5	TGTGCCAGCTCACCAAATTGGGACCCCGGGACTCTTGGGGAAGAGACCCAGTACTTC	CASSPNWDPGTLGEETQYF
TRBV24-1	.	16	.	TRBJ1-5	TGTGCCACCAGTGATTTGCCCAGGGAAGGCAATCAGCCCCAGCATTTT	CATSDLPREGNQPQHF
TRBV7-3	.	14	TRBD1	TRBJ2-7	TGTGCCAGCAGCTTTGGGACAGGGGGCTACGAGCAGTACTTC	CASSFGTGGYEQYF
TRBV5-1	.	15	TRBD1	TRBJ1-3	TGCGCCAGCAGCCGCTACAGGGGACCTGGAAACACCATATATTTT	CASSRYRGPGNTIYF
TRBV2	.	13	.	TRBJ2-5	TGTGCCAGCTTCAGGGATCCCCAAGAGACCCAGTACTTC	CASFRDPQETQYF
TRBV11-2	.	14	.	TRBJ1-1	TGTGCCAGCAGCTTAGACAGGGTAGCCACTGAAGCTTTCTTT	CASSLDRVATEAFF
TRBV6-6	.	14	TRBD1	TRBJ1-3	TGTGCCAGCAGGACAGGGGGGAATGGAAACACCATATATTTT	CASRTGGNGNTIYF
TRBV4-2	.	13	TRBD1	TRBJ1-5	TGTGCCAGCAGACAGGGGAGCAATCAGCCCCAGCATTTT	CASRQGSNQPQHF
TRBV29-1	.	16	TRBD1	TRBJ2-3	TGCAGCGTTGCAGGGACAGGGGGCGTCGGCACAGATACGCAGTATTTT	CSVAGTGGVGTDTQYF
TRBV2	.	13	.	TRBJ2-7	TGTGCCAGCAGTGAGGGCGTAACCTACGAGCAGTACTTC	CASSEGVTYEQYF
TRBV12-5	.	17	.	TRBJ1-4	TGTGCTAGTGGTTTGGTACTAAGAGGGCGGTTGAATGAAAAACTGTTTTTT	CASGLVLRGRLNEKLFF
TRBV13	.	17	TRBD1	TRBJ1-2	TGTGCCAGCAGCCTAAAAAAAGACAGGGGTGCCAACTATGGCTACACCTTC	CASSLKKDRGANYGYTF
TRBV4-1	.	20	TRBD2	TRBJ2-2	TGCGCCAGCAGCCGTCTCATGGGGCTAGCGGGGGGGCCGAGCACCGGGGAGCTGTTTTTT	CASSRLMGLAGGPSTGELFF
TRBV5-4	.	13	.	TRBJ2-5	TGTGCCAGCAGCTTTTCAGGAAAAGAGACCCAGTACTTC	CASSFSGKETQYF
TRBV6-4	few	13	.	TRBJ1-1	TGTGCCAGCAGTGCCAGTTTGAACACTGAAGCTTTCTTT	CASSASLNTEAFF
TRBV4-3	.	14	TRBD1	TRBJ1-4	TGCGCCAGCAGCCAAGCACAGGGGGCAAGGAAACTGTTTTTT	CASSQAQGARKLFF
TRBV11-1	.	13	TRBD2	TRBJ2-3	TGTGCCAGCAGCCCCGGGAGGGCAGATACGCAGTATTTT	CASSPGRADTQYF
TRBV10-3	once	15	.	TRBJ1-2	TGTGCCATCAGTGATGCGCAGGGCTTCAACTATGGCTACACCTTC	CAISDAQGFNYGYTF
TRBV5-1	.	15	.	TRBJ2-5	TGCGCCAGCAGTTTGTATTTGGGGGGACAAGAGACCCAGTACTTC	CASSLYLGGQETQYF
TRBV24-1	.	13	TRBD1	TRBJ1-5	TGTGCCACCAGTGACACAGGGGGACAGCCCCAGCATTTT	CATSDTGGQPQHF
TRBV18	.	14	TRBD2	TRBJ2-1	TGTGCCAGCCAAACTAGCGGGGACTACAATGAGCAGTTCTTC	CASQTSGDYNEQFF
TRBV5-4	few	18	TRBD1	TRBJ2-4	TGTGCCAGCAGCGTTGGGACAGGAGGGCGGGTAGCCAAAAACATTCAGTACTTC	CASSVGTGGRVAKNIQYF
TRBV6-6	.	15	TRBD1	TRBJ1-1	TGTGCCAGCAGTAACCCCGACAGGGGCGGCCCTGAAGCTTTCTTT	CASSNPDRGGPEAFF
TRBV19	.	14	TRBD1	TRBJ1-1	TGTGCCAGTAGTATGGGACAGGGGAACACTGAAGCTTTCTTT	CASSMGQGNTEAFF